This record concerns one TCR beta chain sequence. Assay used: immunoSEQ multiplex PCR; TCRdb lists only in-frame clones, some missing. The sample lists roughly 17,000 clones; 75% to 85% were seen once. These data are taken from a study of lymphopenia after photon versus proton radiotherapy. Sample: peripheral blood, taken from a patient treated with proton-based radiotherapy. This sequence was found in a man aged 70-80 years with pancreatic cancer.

CDR3 nucleotide sequence: TGTGCCAGCAGTTCCGGACAGGGGGCGGTTAAGGATGGCTACACCTTC. Translation: CASSSGQGAVKDGYTF. The gene calls are TRBV6-5 and TRBJ1-2; 11 positions match TRBD1. The CDR3 is made up of 16 amino acids. V trimming: 4 bases; J trimming: 6 bases; junction bases outside the gene matches: 10. Germline CDR1 and CDR2: MNHEY and SVGAGI.